Here is one T cell receptor (beta chain) with its context. At one boundary the junction diverges from the germline segment, which might be a read error. Using its own MiXCR run on the 5' RACE reads, TCRdb lists one record per CDR3 protein. The repertoire consists of more than 650,000 distinct CDR3 sequences, with 5.5% to 6.5% occurring once and the leading ten covering 1.5% to 2%. The data belong to a study of identical twins. The specimen sequenced was naive T cells sorted from blood. The receptor was isolated from a man aged 18 to 29 in good health.

The CDR3 DNA follows: TGTGCCTGGACCATCGCCGGGCAGGGGGAAAACTTC. Encoded protein: CAWTIAGQGENF. This rearrangement joins TRBV30 to TRBJ2-7; 7 nucleotides align to TRBD1. This CDR3 is 12 amino acids long. Germline V gives CDR1 GTSNPN, CDR2 SVGIG (reference sequence).